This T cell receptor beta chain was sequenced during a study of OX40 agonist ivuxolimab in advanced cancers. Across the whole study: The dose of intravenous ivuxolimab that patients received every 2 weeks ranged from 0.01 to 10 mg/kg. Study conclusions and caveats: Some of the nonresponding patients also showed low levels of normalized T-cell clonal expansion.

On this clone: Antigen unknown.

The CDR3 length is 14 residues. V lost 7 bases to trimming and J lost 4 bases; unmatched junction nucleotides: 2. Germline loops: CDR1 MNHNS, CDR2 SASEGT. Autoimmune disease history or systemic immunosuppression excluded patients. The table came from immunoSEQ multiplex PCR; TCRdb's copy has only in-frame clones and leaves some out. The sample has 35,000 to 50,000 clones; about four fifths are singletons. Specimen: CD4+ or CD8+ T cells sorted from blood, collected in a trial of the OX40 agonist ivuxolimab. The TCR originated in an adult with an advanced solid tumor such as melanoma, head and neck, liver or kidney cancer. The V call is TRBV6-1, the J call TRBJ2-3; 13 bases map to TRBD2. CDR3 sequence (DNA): TGTGCCAGCAAGGGACTAGCGGGGCCAGATACGCAGTATTTT. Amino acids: CASKGLAGPDTQYF.